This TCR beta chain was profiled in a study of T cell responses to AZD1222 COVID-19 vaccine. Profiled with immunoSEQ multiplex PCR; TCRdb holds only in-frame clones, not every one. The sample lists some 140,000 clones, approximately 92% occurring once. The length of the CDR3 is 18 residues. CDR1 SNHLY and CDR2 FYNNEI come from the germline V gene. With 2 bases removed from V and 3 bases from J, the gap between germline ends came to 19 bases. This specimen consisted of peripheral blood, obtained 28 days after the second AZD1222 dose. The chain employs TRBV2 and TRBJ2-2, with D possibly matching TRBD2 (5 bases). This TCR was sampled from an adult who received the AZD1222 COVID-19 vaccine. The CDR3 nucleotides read TGTGCCAGCAGTGAACCCCCCTTCTCGACGGGGTACACCGGGGAGCTGTTTTTT. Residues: CASSEPPFSTGYTGELFF.